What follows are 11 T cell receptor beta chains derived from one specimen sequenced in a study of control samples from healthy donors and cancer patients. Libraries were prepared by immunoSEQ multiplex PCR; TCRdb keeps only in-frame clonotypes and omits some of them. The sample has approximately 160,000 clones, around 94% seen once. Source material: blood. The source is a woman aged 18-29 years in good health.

The CDR3 DNA is TGTGCCAGCAGAGCCAGCTCCTACGAGCAGTACTTC. Its protein is CASRASSYEQYF. The chain is built from TRBV28 and TRBJ2-7, with unresolved D. The CDR3 extends over 12 amino acids. The V gene's germline CDR1 is MDHEN and CDR2 SYDVKM. V lost 6 bases and J 0 bases, leaving 6 bases between the germline ends.

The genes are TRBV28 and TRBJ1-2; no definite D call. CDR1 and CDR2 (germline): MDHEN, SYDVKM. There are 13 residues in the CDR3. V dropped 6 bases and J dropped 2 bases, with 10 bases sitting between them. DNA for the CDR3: TGTGCCAGCAGCGGAGCCAACAACTATGGCTACACCTTC. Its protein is CASSGANNYGYTF.

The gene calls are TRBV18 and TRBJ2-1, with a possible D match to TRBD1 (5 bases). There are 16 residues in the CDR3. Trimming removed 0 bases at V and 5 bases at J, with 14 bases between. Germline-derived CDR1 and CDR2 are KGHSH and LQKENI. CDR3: CASSPPTVTAHNEQFF. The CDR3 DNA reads TGTGCCAGCTCACCACCGACTGTGACAGCCCACAATGAGCAGTTCTTC.

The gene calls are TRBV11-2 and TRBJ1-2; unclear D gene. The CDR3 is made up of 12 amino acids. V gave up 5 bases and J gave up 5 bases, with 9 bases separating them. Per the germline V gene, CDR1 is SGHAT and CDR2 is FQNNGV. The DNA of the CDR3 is TGTGCCAGCAGCGAGGGAATATATGGCTACACCTTC. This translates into CASSEGIYGYTF.

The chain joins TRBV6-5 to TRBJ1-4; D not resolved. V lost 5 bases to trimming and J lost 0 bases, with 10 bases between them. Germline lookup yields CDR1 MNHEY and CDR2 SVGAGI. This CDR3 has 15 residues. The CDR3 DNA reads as TGTGCCAGCAGTCGTATGGGAGCAACTAATGAAAAACTGTTTTTT. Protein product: CASSRMGATNEKLFF.

The CDR3 spells CASSSRGSSYEQYF. DNA for the CDR3: TGTGCCAGTAGCTCTAGAGGGAGCTCCTACGAGCAGTACTTC. The rearrangement uses TRBV19 and TRBJ2-7; tentatively, D is TRBD2 (5 bases). This CDR3 is 14 amino acids long. Germline loops: CDR1 LNHDA, CDR2 SQIVND (reference sequence). Trimming took 6 bases from V and 0 from J, leaving 12 bases between them.

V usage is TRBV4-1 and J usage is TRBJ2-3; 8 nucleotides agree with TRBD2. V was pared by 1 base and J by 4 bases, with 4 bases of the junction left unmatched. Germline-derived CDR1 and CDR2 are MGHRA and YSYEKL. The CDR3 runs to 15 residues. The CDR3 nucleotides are TGCGCCAGCAGCCAAGCGGGAGGGCGGGCAGATACGCAGTATTTT. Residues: CASSQAGGRADTQYF.

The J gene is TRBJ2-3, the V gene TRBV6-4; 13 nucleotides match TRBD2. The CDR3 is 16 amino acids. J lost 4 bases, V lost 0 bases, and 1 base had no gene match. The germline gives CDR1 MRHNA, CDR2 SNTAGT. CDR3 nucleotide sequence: TGTGCCAGCAGTGACTCGACTAGCGGGGGGCCAGATACGCAGTATTTT. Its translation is CASSDSTSGGPDTQYF.

CDR3 protein: CASSLGQGRGGYTF. The CDR3 DNA reads as TGTGCCAGCAGTTTAGGACAGGGGAGGGGCGGCTACACCTTC. The chain recombines TRBV27 with TRBJ1-2; 9 bases align to TRBD1. Trimming at V came to 2 bases and at J to 8 bases, leaving 6 bases not matched to a gene. The germline V gene has CDR1 MNHEY and CDR2 SMNVEV (reference sequence). The CDR3 length is 14 residues.

CDR3 in amino acids: CASSTHGTGRNEKLFF. DNA of the CDR3: TGTGCCAGTAGTACCCACGGGACAGGGCGCAATGAAAAACTGTTTTTT. The chain carries TRBV19 and TRBJ1-4; 9 nucleotides line up with TRBD1. With 4 bases clipped from V and 5 bases from J, the junction kept 8 bases outside the gene matches. The CDR3 has 16 residues. CDR1 and CDR2 from the germline V gene are LNHDA and SQIVND (reference sequence).

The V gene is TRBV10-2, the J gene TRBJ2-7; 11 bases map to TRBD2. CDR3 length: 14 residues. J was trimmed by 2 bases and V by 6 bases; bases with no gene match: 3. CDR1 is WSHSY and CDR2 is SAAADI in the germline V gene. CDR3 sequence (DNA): TGCGCCAGCAGCCAACTAGCGGGAGCCTACGAGCAGTACTTC. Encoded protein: CASSQLAGAYEQYF.